This record covers a single T cell receptor beta chain. Generated by immunoSEQ multiplex PCR, the TCRdb table keeps only in-frame clones and is missing some. The sample contains 39,000 or so clones, 89% of which appear only once. Trimming cost V 6 bases and J 4 bases; bases outside gene matches: 7. In germline, CDR1 is SQVTM, CDR2 ANQGSEA. The CDR3 has 14 amino acids. The sample originates from a study of neoadjuvant nivolumab and ipilimumab in lung cancer. The sequenced sample was peripheral blood, obtained before neoadjuvant nivolumab, alone or with ipilimumab. The receptor was derived from an adult with non-small cell lung cancer. The J gene is TRBJ2-3, the V gene TRBV29-1, with TRBD2 matching 10 bases. In nucleotides, the CDR3 is TGCAGCGTCCAAGGGACTAGCGTCGCAGATACGCAGTATTTT. Its protein product is CSVQGTSVADTQYF.